This T cell receptor (beta chain) was obtained from a study of T cells expressing NK-cell markers. From its re-call of the 5' RACE reads, TCRdb lists each CDR3 protein once, without DNA. This sample's table reports 350,000 to 400,000 distinct CDR3 sequences. CDR1 SGHVS and CDR2 FQNEAQ come from the germline V gene. This CDR3 contains 14 residues. This TCR came from a woman aged 45-59 years in good health. The material sequenced was blood T cells: a sorted CD56 or NKG2C T cell subset, CD4+ or CD8+ T cells, or bulk PBMC T cells (not recorded which). The chain recombines TRBV7-8 with TRBJ2-1. CDR3: CASSLTRTKNEQFF.